Following are 9 T cell receptor beta chains from one sample sequenced in a study of blood T cell repertoires in COVID-19. TCRdb keeps only in-frame clones here, not all; method: immunoSEQ multiplex PCR. The sample has roughly 62,000 clones, around 87% seen once; the top ten hold roughly 0.94%. Sequenced input: peripheral blood. All receptors derive from a man between 65 and 79 years old with acute or convalescent COVID-19.

The chain uses TRBV3-1 (or the pseudogene TRBV3-2) and TRBJ2-7; 8 nucleotides agree with TRBD2. The V segment lost 5 bases and the J segment 5 bases; nucleotides outside the gene matches: 8. Germline loops: CDR1 LGHDT, CDR2 YNNKEL (reference sequence). The CDR3 totals 14 residues. The CDR3 sequence is CASSFAGGRDEQYF. DNA for the CDR3: TGTGCCAGCAGCTTCGCGGGGGGTAGGGACGAGCAGTACTTC.

This sequence joins TRBV11-3 and TRBJ2-1, with D possibly matching TRBD1 (6 bases). CDR3 size: 15 residues. V lost 5 bases, J lost 7 bases, and 18 bases lay in between. Germline CDR1 reads SGHNT; CDR2 reads YENEEA. The CDR3 is CASSEQGRDGNEQFF. The CDR3 nucleotides are TGTGCCAGCAGCGAACAGGGAAGGGACGGGAATGAGCAGTTCTTC.

The chain links TRBV6-5 to TRBJ2-3, with D perhaps TRBD1 (5 bases). Trimming shortened V by 11 bases and J by 0 bases, and 15 bases separated the two germline ends. The CDR3 contains 14 residues. Germline V gives CDR1 MNHEY, CDR2 SVGAGI. CDR3 sequence reads: CACGLGASTDTQYF. In DNA form, the CDR3 reads TGTGCCTGCGGATTAGGGGCGAGCACAGATACGCAGTATTTT.

This clone has more than one count but fewer than ten. The chain employs TRBV11-1 and TRBJ1-1; D perhaps matches TRBD1 (5 bases). CDR3 length: 11 residues. Per the germline V gene, CDR1 is SGHAT and CDR2 is FQDESV (reference sequence). Trimming took 2 bases from V and 9 from J, leaving 7 bases between them. As DNA, the CDR3 is TGTGCCAGCAGCTTACCAGGGAAAGCTTTCTTT. Translation gives CASSLPGKAFF.

This clone was detected once. The chain joins TRBV3-1 (or the pseudogene TRBV3-2) to TRBJ2-3; tentative D call: TRBD2 (7 bases). This CDR3 comprises 16 residues. From germline, CDR1 is LGHDT and CDR2 YNNKEL (reference sequence). V lost 2 bases, J lost 1 base, and 13 bases lay in between. CDR3 amino acids: CASSQRGGRGTDTQYF. CDR3 DNA: TGTGCCAGCAGCCAAAGGGGGGGCCGCGGCACAGATACGCAGTATTTT.

The chain uses TRBV5-5 and TRBJ1-6; 7 bases are shared with TRBD1. Per the germline V gene, CDR1 is SGHKS and CDR2 is YYEKEE (reference sequence). The CDR3 sequence is 15 residues long. Trimming took 3 bases from V and 9 from J; bases not matched to a gene: 9. The CDR3 DNA is TGTGCCAGCAGCTCCCAGGGGGGCTTGGGTTCACCCCTCCACTTT. Amino acids: CASSSQGGLGSPLHF. Full variable domain (outside the CDR3, taken from reference TRBV5-5 and TRBJ1-6): DAGVTQSPTHLIKTRGQQVTLRCSPISGHKSVSWYQQVLGQGPQFIFQYYEKEERGRGNFPDRFSARQFPNYSSELNVNALLLGDSALYLCASSSQGGLGSPLHFGNGTRLTVT.

The J gene is TRBJ2-7, the V gene TRBV7-8, with 11 bases fitting TRBD2. Trimming at V came to 2 bases and at J to 3 bases, leaving 3 bases not matched to a gene. CDR1 is SGHVS and CDR2 is FQNEAQ in the germline V gene. There are 15 residues in the CDR3. The CDR3 DNA follows: TGTGCCAGCAGCTTACGACTAGCGGGGATCTACGAGCAGTACTTC. As protein: CASSLRLAGIYEQYF.

The table lists this clone with a few counts. The V call is TRBV6-5, the J call TRBJ2-2; perhaps TRBD2 as D (5 bases). V was trimmed by 8 bases and J by 7 bases, leaving 20 bases between them. Looked up from germline, CDR1 is MNHEY and CDR2 is SVGAGI. This CDR3 is built from 15 residues. CDR3 protein: CASGLTSVAVGELFF. The CDR3 bases are TGTGCCAGCGGCCTCACTAGTGTCGCTGTCGGGGAGCTGTTTTTT.

This clone showed up just once. Written as DNA, the CDR3 is TGTGCCACCAGTGATTCCGGGGGCCGACTAGCGTGGACAGATACGCAGTATTTT. Its translation is CATSDSGGRLAWTDTQYF. The chain employs TRBV24-1 and TRBJ2-3; TRBD2 matches 8 bases. Germline assignment: CDR1 KGHDR and CDR2 SFDVKD. CDR3 length equals 18 residues. With 2 bases clipped from V and 3 bases from J, the junction kept 12 bases outside the gene matches.